These 29 T cell receptor beta chains came from one sample sequenced in a study of early T cells in non-severe SARS-CoV-2 infection. TCRdb reanalysed the 5' RACE reads using MiXCR and keeps one entry per CDR3 protein. The sample lists some 75,000 distinct CDR3 sequences, roughly 13% occurring once. Sample: whole blood. Receptors were obtained from an adult who was a healthcare worker with PCR-confirmed SARS-CoV-2 infection or an uninfected control (not recorded which).

The chain has TRBV11-2 and TRBJ1-1; 12 bases line up with TRBD1. Per the germline V gene, CDR1 is SGHAT and CDR2 is FQNNGV. This CDR3 has 17 residues. J gave up 0 bases and V 1 base, and 3 bases lay outside the gene matches. DNA for the CDR3: TGTGCCAGCAGCTTAGGGGGACAGGGGGCGATGAACACTGAAGCTTTCTTT. Translation gives CASSLGGQGAMNTEAFF.

The CDR3 DNA follows: TGCAGTGCGCAGCAGGGAGTCGAGCAGTACTTC. This translates into CSAQQGVEQYF. The chain is built from TRBV20-1 and TRBJ2-7, with D perhaps TRBD1 or TRBD2 (5 bases each). CDR1 is DFQATT, CDR2 SNEGSKA, per germline (reference sequence). V was cut by 6 bases and J by 6 bases, with 12 bases left in between. The CDR3 length is 11 residues.

This clonotype was counted ten times or more. The V and J genes are TRBV6-1 and TRBJ2-3; 11 positions match TRBD2. The CDR3 runs to 16 residues. After removal of 4 bases from V and 3 bases from J, the junction contained 6 bases not matched to a gene. From germline, CDR1 is MNHNS and CDR2 SASEGT. The CDR3, as DNA: TGTGCCAGCAGTGGCTATAGCGGGGGGGCGACAGATACGCAGTATTTT. Residues: CASSGYSGGATDTQYF.

The chain carries TRBV20-1 and TRBJ1-4, with 9 positions matching TRBD1. This CDR3 region has 17 residues. The ends lost 8 bases at V and 0 bases at J; junction bases unmatched: 13. Germline V gene data show CDR1 as DFQATT and CDR2 as SNEGSKA (reference sequence). CDR3 nucleotide sequence: TGCAGTACCCCCCAGGGACAGGGAGCTGCAACTAATGAAAAACTGTTTTTT. Its translation: CSTPQGQGAATNEKLFF.

This clonotype was seen repeatedly, ten times or more. The chain combines TRBV6-2 or TRBV6-3 with TRBJ2-5; no reliable D call. Germline CDR1 MNHEY, CDR2 SVGEGT. V was shortened by 3 bases and J by 2 bases, with 10 bases between the two germline ends. The CDR3 runs 14 residues. This chain's CDR3 is CASSYTQVQETQYF. The DNA for the CDR3 is TGTGCCAGCAGTTATACCCAGGTTCAAGAGACCCAGTACTTC.

V usage is TRBV2 and J usage is TRBJ1-5, with D tentatively TRBD1 (6 bases). Per the germline V gene, CDR1 is SNHLY and CDR2 is FYNNEI. The CDR3 is made up of 15 amino acids. V lost 6 bases, J lost 0 bases, and 12 bases lay in between. CDR3 in DNA: TGTGCCAGCAGAGGCGGGACACTTAGCAATCAGCCCCAGCATTTT. It codes for CASRGGTLSNQPQHF.

This chain links TRBV4-3 with TRBJ1-6, with a weak D call TRBD1 (6 bases). The V and J ends lost 4 bases and 8 bases respectively, with 24 bases between them. The CDR3 runs 18 residues. From germline, CDR1 is LGHNA and CDR2 YSLEER. The CDR3 DNA reads as TGCGCCAGCAGCCCGCAGAAGAGGGCCCAAGGGGGGTATTCACCCCTCCACTTT. Translation: CASSPQKRAQGGYSPLHF.

This clonotype occurred a few times. The chain has TRBV19 and TRBJ2-7; D uncertain. V was pared by 5 bases and J by 7 bases, with 15 bases between. The germline V gene has CDR1 LNHDA and CDR2 SQIVND (reference sequence). This CDR3 has 13 residues. The chain's CDR3 is CASSASAQWEQYF. The CDR3 region has the DNA TGTGCCAGTAGTGCCTCTGCTCAGTGGGAGCAGTACTTC.

The sample holds many counts of this clonotype. The J gene is TRBJ2-7, the V gene TRBV3-1; 12 positions agree with TRBD2. In germline, CDR1 is LGHDT, CDR2 YNNKEL (reference sequence). V gave up 5 bases and J gave up 2 bases; unmatched junction bases: 4. The CDR3 has 15 residues. In DNA form, the CDR3 reads TGTGCCAGCAGCTCAAGACTAGCGGGGGCCTACGAGCAGTACTTC. Amino acid sequence: CASSSRLAGAYEQYF.

This chain links TRBV9 with TRBJ2-6; perhaps TRBD2 as D (5 bases). The germline CDR1 and CDR2 sequences are SGDLS and YYNGEE. V shed 3 bases and J shed 0 bases, with 10 bases lying between them. The CDR3 length is 16 residues. The CDR3, as DNA: TGTGCCAGCAGCGCCCCCCGGGGCTCTGGGGCCAACGTCCTGACTTTC. Its protein product is CASSAPRGSGANVLTF.

There are many counts of this clonotype. CDR3 sequence reads: CASSLIRGVEDEKLFF. The CDR3 DNA reads as TGCGCCAGCAGCCTCATAAGAGGGGTTGAGGATGAAAAACTGTTTTTT. The rearrangement links TRBV4-1 to TRBJ1-4; D may be TRBD1 (5 bases). CDR1 is MGHRA and CDR2 is YSYEKL in the germline V gene. Deletions cut 4 bases from V and 6 bases from J, with 18 bases between. CDR3 length: 16 amino acids.

CDR3 in DNA: TGTGCCAGCACCCACTACTCAGGGGGCGGGGGAGGAGGCACTGAAGCTTTCTTT. This codes for CASTHYSGGGGGGTEAFF. The V gene is TRBV12-3 or TRBV12-4, the J gene TRBJ1-1; TRBD1 aligns across 8 bases. The junction had 20 bases not matched to a gene; V was cut back by 7 bases and J by 4 bases. The CDR3 extends over 18 amino acids.

The table lists this clonotype with many counts. The chain has TRBV11-2 and TRBJ1-1, with D uncertain. CDR3 length: 15 residues. CDR1 and CDR2 (germline): SGHAT, FQNNGV. Trimming cost V 5 bases and J 1 base, with 14 bases left between them. The CDR3 DNA reads as TGTGCCAGCAGCCCGATCGGACGGACGAACACTGAAGCTTTCTTT. Translating gives CASSPIGRTNTEAFF. The whole variable domain, filled in from reference TRBV11-2 and TRBJ1-1, reads EAGVAQSPRYKIIEKRQSVAFWCNPISGHATLYWYQQILGQGPKLLIQFQNNGVVDDSQLPKDRFSAERLKGVDSTLKIQPAKLEDSAVYLCASSPIGRTNTEAFFGQGTRLTVV.

Comment on this clonotype: A read error may explain this, as a much larger clone is one base away. The CDR3: CASSLDSSSENTIYF. CDR3 nucleotides: TGTGCCAGCAGCTTGGACAGTAGCTCTGAAAACACCATATATTTT. V usage is TRBV13 and J usage is TRBJ1-3; D is possibly TRBD1 (6 bases). CDR1 and CDR2 (germline): PRHDT, FYEKMQ (reference sequence). The CDR3 is 15 residues long.

This clonotype was seen a handful of times. This CDR3 reads CASNRGTSVSGANVLTF. The CDR3 DNA reads TGTGCCAGCAACCGGGGGACGTCAGTCTCTGGGGCCAACGTCCTGACTTTC. The V call is TRBV6-6, the J call TRBJ2-6, with a possible D match to TRBD2 (6 bases). V was shortened by 7 bases and J by 0 bases, with 16 bases between the two germline ends. Per the germline V gene, CDR1 is MNHNY and CDR2 is SVGAGI (reference sequence). The CDR3 runs 17 residues.

This clonotype has only one observation. The CDR3 spells CAISEGRPNTGELFF. The CDR3 region has the DNA TGTGCCATCAGTGAAGGCAGGCCGAACACCGGGGAGCTGTTTTTT. The rearrangement joins TRBV10-3 to TRBJ2-2; D is unresolved. Germline CDR1 reads ENHRY; CDR2 reads SYGVKD. The V and J ends lost 3 bases and 0 bases respectively, with 8 bases between them. The CDR3 covers 15 residues.

This clonotype was seen repeatedly, ten times or more. The V and J genes are TRBV6-4 and TRBJ2-5; D uncertain. Per the germline V gene, CDR1 is MRHNA and CDR2 is SNTAGT. V lost 2 bases and J lost 4, with 11 bases in between. The CDR3 totals 14 residues. The CDR3, as DNA: TGTGCCAGCAGTGACAGGGATTCACGAGAGACCCAGTACTTC. It yields the protein CASSDRDSRETQYF.

This clonotype was detected many times. The rearrangement uses TRBV19 and TRBJ2-2; D perhaps matches TRBD1 (5 bases). The length of the CDR3 is 15 residues. Trimming pared 5 bases from V and 1 base from J, leaving 11 bases between. Germline V gene lookup returns CDR1 LNHDA and CDR2 SQIVND (reference sequence). This CDR3 is CASSAGNLNTGELFF. CDR3 sequence (DNA): TGTGCCAGTAGTGCAGGGAATCTGAACACCGGGGAGCTGTTTTTT.

The genes are TRBV20-1 and TRBJ2-7; 9 bases match TRBD1. Germline V gene lookup returns CDR1 DFQATT and CDR2 SNEGSKA (reference sequence). V shed 3 bases and J 4 bases; nucleotides not matched to a gene: 4. This CDR3 has 13 residues. CDR3 nucleotides: TGCAGTGCTAGGAGGGGACAGGGTTACGAGCAGTACTTC. It translates to CSARRGQGYEQYF.

In its sample, this clonotype was seen many times. The chain is built from TRBV7-6 and TRBJ2-1; 11 nucleotides align to TRBD2. This CDR3 contains 17 residues. Germline assignment: CDR1 SGHVS and CDR2 FNYEAQ. V lost 4 bases, J lost 3 bases, and 8 bases stayed unmatched. The chain's CDR3 is CASSYFSGGAFYNEQFF. The CDR3 region has the DNA TGTGCCAGCAGCTATTTTAGCGGGGGGGCCTTCTACAATGAGCAGTTCTTC.

This clonotype was picked up one time. V gene TRBV6-6 combines with J gene TRBJ2-3; a possible D gene is TRBD1 (6 bases). Germline V CDR1 and CDR2: MNHNY, SVGAGI (reference sequence). There are 16 residues in the CDR3. V lost 2 bases to trimming and J lost 3 bases, with 15 bases between them. In DNA form, the CDR3 reads TGTGCCAGCAGTTACGTTTCCCAGGGGAGAACAGATACGCAGTATTTT. As protein: CASSYVSQGRTDTQYF.

This clonotype was detected many times. This chain joins TRBV7-2 and TRBJ1-6; D is uncertain. V lost 5 bases to trimming and J lost 8 bases, with 22 bases between them. The CDR3 length is 17 residues. Germline lookup yields CDR1 SGHTA and CDR2 FQGNSA. The CDR3 DNA reads as TGTGCCAGCAGCCCCCGGAGGGTCCCCCGAGTGGATTCACCCCTCCACTTT. Residues: CASSPRRVPRVDSPLHF.

This clonotype was detected only a few times. The chain carries TRBV10-1 and TRBJ1-1; tentatively, D is TRBD1 (6 bases). Germline-derived CDR1 and CDR2 are WNHNN and SYGVQD (reference sequence). The CDR3 consists of 14 residues. Trimming took 5 bases from V and 5 from J, leaving 15 bases between them. The CDR3 DNA follows: TGCGCCAGCAGTACAGGAACAGGGAGGACTGAAGCTTTCTTT. Amino acid sequence: CASSTGTGRTEAFF.

This clonotype came up a few times. The J gene is TRBJ1-1, the V gene TRBV30; D ambiguous. The CDR3 contains 14 residues. V lost 4 bases and J 4 bases, leaving 16 bases between the germline ends. Germline CDR1 reads GTSNPN; CDR2 reads SVGIG (reference sequence). This chain's CDR3 is CAWTPNGPGTEAFF. DNA of the CDR3: TGTGCCTGGACCCCCAACGGTCCCGGCACTGAAGCTTTCTTT.

Ten or more counts support this clonotype. The rearrangement uses TRBV7-9 and TRBJ1-1; the D gene is possibly TRBD1 (5 bases). CDR3 size: 11 residues. Germline-derived CDR1 and CDR2 are SEHNR and FQNEAQ (reference sequence). The V gene lost 2 bases and the J gene lost 7 bases, with 5 bases spanning the gap. CDR3 in amino acids: CASSLTGEAFF. CDR3 sequence (DNA): TGTGCCAGCAGCTTAACAGGTGAAGCTTTCTTT.

This clonotype was seen ten or more times. The J gene is TRBJ2-7, the V gene TRBV7-9, with 7 nucleotides matching TRBD1. The germline V gene encodes CDR1 SEHNR and CDR2 FQNEAQ (reference sequence). V trimming: 5 bases; J trimming: 9 bases; junction bases outside the gene matches: 19. This CDR3 comprises 16 residues. Written as DNA, the CDR3 is TGTGCCAGCAGCCCGAGAACCGGGACAGTCACTCGTGGGCAGTACTTC. This sequence encodes CASSPRTGTVTRGQYF.

This clonotype occurred many times. The genes are TRBV5-6 and TRBJ2-7, with a possible D match to TRBD2 (7 bases). V dropped 0 bases and J dropped 9 bases, with 13 bases sitting between them. Germline V gene lookup returns CDR1 SGHDT and CDR2 YYEEEE. The CDR3 totals 13 residues. CDR3 in amino acids: CASSLGSGGRQYF. DNA for the CDR3: TGTGCCAGCAGCTTGGGGTCGGGGGGCCGGCAGTACTTC.

In its sample, this clonotype was seen many times. The chain employs TRBV2 and TRBJ1-1; 9 nucleotides agree with TRBD1. The CDR3 is made up of 19 amino acids. The V gene end was trimmed by 3 bases and the J gene end by 1 base; junction bases not matched to a gene: 15. Germline CDR1 is SNHLY and CDR2 is FYNNEI. Written as DNA, the CDR3 is TGTGCCAGCAGTGACCCTTGGGACAGGGAAGAGACACCGAACACTGAAGCTTTCTTT. It translates to CASSDPWDREETPNTEAFF.

This clonotype was counted ten times or more. The rearrangement links TRBV3-1 to TRBJ1-2; D may be TRBD1 (5 bases). CDR1 and CDR2 (germline): LGHDT, YNNKEL (reference sequence). The germline V and J ends were trimmed by 0 bases and 4 bases, with 12 bases remaining between them. This CDR3 has 15 amino acids. For the CDR3, the DNA is TGTGCCAGCAGCCAAGAAGGGCGGGGGACCTATGGCTACACCTTC. Translating gives CASSQEGRGTYGYTF.